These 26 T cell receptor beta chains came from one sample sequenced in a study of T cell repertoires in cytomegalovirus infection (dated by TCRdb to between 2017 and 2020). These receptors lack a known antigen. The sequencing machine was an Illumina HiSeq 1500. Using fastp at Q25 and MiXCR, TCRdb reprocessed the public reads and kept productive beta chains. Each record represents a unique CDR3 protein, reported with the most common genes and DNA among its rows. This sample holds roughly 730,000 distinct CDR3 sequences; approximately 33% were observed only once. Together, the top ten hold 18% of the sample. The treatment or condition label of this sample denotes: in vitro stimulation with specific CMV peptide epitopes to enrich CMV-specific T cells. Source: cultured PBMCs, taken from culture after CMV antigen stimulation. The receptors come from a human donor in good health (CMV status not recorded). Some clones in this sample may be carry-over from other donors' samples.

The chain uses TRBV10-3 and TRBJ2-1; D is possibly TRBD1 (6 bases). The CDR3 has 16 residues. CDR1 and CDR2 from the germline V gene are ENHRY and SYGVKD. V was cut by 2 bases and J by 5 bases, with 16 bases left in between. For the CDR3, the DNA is TGTGCCATCAGTGAGAGTCGGGACAACCCAAACAATGAGCAGTTCTTC. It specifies CAISESRDNPNNEQFF.

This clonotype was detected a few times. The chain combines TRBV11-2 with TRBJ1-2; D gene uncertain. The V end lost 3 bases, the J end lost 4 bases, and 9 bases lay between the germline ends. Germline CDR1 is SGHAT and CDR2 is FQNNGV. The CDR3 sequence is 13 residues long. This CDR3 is CASSFGGIYGYTF. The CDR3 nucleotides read TGTGCCAGCAGCTTTGGAGGGATCTATGGCTACACCTTC.

CDR3 amino acids: CASSLSPPRGAFF. The CDR3 DNA sequence: TGTGCCAGCAGTTTAAGCCCCCCCCGGGGAGCTTTCTTT. The gene calls are TRBV28 and TRBJ1-1; D call uncertain. Germline values: CDR1 MDHEN, CDR2 SYDVKM. V was shortened by 2 bases and J by 10 bases, with 14 bases between the two germline ends. The CDR3 runs to 13 residues.

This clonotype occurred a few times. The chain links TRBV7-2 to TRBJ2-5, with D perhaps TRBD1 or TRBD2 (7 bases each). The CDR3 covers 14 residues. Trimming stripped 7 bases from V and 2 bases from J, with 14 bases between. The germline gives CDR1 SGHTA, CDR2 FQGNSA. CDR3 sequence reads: CASTKAGQQETQYF. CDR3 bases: TGTGCCAGCACCAAAGCGGGACAGCAAGAGACCCAGTACTTC.

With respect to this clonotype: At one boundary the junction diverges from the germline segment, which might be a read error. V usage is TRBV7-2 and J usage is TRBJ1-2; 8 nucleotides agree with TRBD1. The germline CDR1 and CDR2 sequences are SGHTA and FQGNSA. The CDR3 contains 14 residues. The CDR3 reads CASSLTGQGLLYSF. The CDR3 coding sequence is TGTGCCAGCAGCCTAACTGGACAGGGCCTACTCTACTCCTTC.

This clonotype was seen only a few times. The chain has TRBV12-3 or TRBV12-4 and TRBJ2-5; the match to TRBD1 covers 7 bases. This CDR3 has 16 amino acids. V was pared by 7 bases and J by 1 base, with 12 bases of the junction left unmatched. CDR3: CASTDLDRDLQETQYF. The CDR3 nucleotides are TGTGCCAGCACCGACCTCGACAGGGATCTCCAAGAGACCCAGTACTTC.

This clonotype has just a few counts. The CDR3, as DNA: TGCGCCAGCAGTCAAGTCGGTGCGGGGCTGAGAACTGAAGCTTTCTTT. It yields the protein CASSQVGAGLRTEAFF. This chain connects TRBV23-1 to TRBJ1-1, with D perhaps TRBD1 (5 bases). TRBV23-1 qualifies as an ORF whose function is uncertain. The CDR3 contains 16 residues. The V and J ends lost 2 bases and 5 bases respectively, with 18 bases between them.

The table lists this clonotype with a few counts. The CDR3 protein is CASSALEISAETQYF. CDR3 in DNA: TGTGCCAGCAGCGCCCTTGAGATATCGGCTGAGACCCAGTACTTC. The J gene is TRBJ2-5, the V gene TRBV7-2; no clear D gene. CDR1 and CDR2 (germline): SGHTA, FQGNSA. The CDR3 length is 15 residues. The V and J ends lost 5 bases and 5 bases respectively, with 18 bases between them.

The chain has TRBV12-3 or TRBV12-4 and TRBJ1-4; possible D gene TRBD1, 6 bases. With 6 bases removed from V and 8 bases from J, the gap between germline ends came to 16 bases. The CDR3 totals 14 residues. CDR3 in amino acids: CASREQGGYEKLFF. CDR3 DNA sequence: TGTGCCAGCAGGGAACAGGGAGGGTACGAAAAACTGTTTTTT.

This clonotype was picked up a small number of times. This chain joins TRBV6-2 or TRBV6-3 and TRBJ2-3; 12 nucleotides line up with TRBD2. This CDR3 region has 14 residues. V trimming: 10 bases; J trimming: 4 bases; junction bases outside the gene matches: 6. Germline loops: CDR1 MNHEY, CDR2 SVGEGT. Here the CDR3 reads CATRLAGDADTQYF. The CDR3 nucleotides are TGTGCCACCAGACTAGCGGGAGATGCAGATACGCAGTATTTT.

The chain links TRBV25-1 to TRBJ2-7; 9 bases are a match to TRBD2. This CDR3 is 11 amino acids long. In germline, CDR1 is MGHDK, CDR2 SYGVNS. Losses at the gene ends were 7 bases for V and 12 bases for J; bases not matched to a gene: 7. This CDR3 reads CASTRGRVAYF. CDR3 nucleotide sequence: TGTGCCAGCACTCGCGGGAGGGTGGCGTACTTC.

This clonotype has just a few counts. Here the CDR3 reads CSARALGAGELFF. CDR3 coding DNA: TGCAGTGCTAGAGCTCTAGGAGCCGGGGAGCTGTTTTTT. This chain connects TRBV20-1 to TRBJ2-2; D gene uncertain. Deletions cut 1 base from V and 6 bases from J, with 9 bases between. Germline CDR1 and CDR2: DFQATT and SNEGSKA (reference sequence). The CDR3 has 13 amino acids.

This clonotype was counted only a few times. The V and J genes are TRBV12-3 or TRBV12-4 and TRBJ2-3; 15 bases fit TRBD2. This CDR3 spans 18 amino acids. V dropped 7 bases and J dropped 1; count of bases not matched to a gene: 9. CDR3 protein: CASNPGLAGGVGTDTQYF. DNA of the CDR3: TGTGCCAGCAATCCGGGACTAGCGGGGGGCGTCGGCACAGATACGCAGTATTTT.

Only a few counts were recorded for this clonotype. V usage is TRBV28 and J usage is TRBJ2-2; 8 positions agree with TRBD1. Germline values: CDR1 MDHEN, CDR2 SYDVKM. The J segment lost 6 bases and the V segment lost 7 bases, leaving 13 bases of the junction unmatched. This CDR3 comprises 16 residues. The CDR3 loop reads CASTSSGTGKPGELFF. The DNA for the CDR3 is TGTGCCAGCACCAGCTCCGGGACAGGAAAGCCCGGGGAGCTGTTTTTT.

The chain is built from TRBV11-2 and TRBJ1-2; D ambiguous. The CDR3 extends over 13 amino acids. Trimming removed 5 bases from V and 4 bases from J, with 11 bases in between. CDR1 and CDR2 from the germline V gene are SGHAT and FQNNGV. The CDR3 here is CASSMIDSYGYTF. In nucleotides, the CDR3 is TGTGCCAGCAGCATGATTGACTCCTATGGCTACACCTTC.

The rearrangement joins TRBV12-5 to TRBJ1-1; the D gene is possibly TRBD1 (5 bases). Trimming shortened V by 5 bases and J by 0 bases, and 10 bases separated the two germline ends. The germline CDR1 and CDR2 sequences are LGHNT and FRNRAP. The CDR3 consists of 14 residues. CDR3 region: CASGLDTVNTEAFF. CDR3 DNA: TGTGCTAGTGGTCTGGACACGGTGAACACTGAAGCTTTCTTT.

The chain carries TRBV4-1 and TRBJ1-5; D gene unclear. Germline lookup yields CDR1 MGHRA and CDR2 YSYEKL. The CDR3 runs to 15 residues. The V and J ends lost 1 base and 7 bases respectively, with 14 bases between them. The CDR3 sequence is CASSQVPPLGQPQHF. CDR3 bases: TGCGCCAGCAGCCAAGTACCACCTCTCGGACAGCCCCAGCATTTT.

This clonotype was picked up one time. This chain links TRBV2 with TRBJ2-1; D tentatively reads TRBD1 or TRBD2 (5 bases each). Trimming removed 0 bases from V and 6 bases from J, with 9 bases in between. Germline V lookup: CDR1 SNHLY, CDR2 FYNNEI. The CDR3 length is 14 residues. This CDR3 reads CASSEARGTNEQFF. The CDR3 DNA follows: TGTGCCAGCAGTGAAGCGCGAGGGACCAATGAGCAGTTCTTC. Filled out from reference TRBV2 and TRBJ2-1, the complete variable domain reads EPEVTQTPSHQVTQMGQEVILRCVPISNHLYFYWYRQILGQKVEFLVSFYNNEISEKSEIFDDQFSVERPDGSNFTLKIRSTKLEDSAMYFCASSEARGTNEQFFGPGTRLTVL.

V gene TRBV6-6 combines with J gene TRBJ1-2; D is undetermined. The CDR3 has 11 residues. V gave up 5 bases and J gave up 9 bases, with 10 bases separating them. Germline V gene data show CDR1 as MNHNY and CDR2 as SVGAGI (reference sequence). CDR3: CASSERRSYTF. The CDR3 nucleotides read TGTGCCAGCAGTGAGCGGAGAAGCTACACCTTC.

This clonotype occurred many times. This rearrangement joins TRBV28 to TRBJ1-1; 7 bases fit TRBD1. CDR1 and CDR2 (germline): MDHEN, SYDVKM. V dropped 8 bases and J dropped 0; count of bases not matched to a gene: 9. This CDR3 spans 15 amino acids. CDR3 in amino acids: CASSKGALMNTEAFF. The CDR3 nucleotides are TGTGCCAGCTCGAAGGGGGCTCTAATGAACACTGAAGCTTTCTTT.

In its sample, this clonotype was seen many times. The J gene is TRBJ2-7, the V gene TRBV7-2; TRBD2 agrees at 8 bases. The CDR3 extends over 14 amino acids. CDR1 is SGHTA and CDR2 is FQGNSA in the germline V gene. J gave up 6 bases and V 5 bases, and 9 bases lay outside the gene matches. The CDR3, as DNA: TGTGCCAGCAGCCCGGGGGGGGGGCCTAGCGAGCAGTACTTC. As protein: CASSPGGGPSEQYF.

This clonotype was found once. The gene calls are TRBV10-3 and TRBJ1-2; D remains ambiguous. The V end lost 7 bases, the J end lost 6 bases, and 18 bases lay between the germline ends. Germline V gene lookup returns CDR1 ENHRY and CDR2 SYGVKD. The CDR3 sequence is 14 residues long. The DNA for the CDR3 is TGTGCCATCAAGGCCCAGGTTGGACGGGATGGCTACACCTTC. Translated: CAIKAQVGRDGYTF.

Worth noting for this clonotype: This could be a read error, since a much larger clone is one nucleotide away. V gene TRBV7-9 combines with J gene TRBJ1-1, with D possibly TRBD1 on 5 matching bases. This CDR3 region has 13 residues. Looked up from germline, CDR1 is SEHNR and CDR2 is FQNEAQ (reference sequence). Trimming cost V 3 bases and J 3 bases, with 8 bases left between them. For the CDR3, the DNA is TGTGCCAGCAGCTTTAACAGGTACACTGAAGCTTTCTTT. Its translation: CASSFNRYTEAFF.

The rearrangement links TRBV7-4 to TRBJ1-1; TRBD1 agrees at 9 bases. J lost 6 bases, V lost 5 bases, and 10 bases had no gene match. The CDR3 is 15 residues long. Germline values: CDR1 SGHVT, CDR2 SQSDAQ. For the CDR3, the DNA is TGTGCCAGCAGCCCCTGGACAGGGGTAACCCCTGAAGCTTTCTTT. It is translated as CASSPWTGVTPEAFF.

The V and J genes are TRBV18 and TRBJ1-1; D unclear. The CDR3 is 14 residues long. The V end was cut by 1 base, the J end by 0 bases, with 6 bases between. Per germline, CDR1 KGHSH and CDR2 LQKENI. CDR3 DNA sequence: TGTGCCAGCTCACCACTTTCGGTGAACACTGAAGCTTTCTTT. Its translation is CASSPLSVNTEAFF.

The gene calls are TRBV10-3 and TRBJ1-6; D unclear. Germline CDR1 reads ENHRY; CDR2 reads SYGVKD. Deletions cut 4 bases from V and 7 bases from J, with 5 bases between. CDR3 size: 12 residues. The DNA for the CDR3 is TGTGCCATCAGTGCGGGGAATTCACCCCTCCACTTT. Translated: CAISAGNSPLHF.